These 10 T cell receptor beta chains were sequenced from one sample in a study of cytomegalovirus exposure and HLA in healthy donors. The PCR employed 60 Vbeta primers together with 13 Jbeta primers. Data came from immunoSEQ multiplex PCR; TCRdb stores just in-frame clones and leaves some out. Its table lists around 78,000 clones. Material: PBMCs. These receptor sequences come from a man aged 18 to 35 in good health and CMV-seropositive.

This rearrangement joins TRBV27 to TRBJ2-3; D uncertain. Trimming removed 7 bases at V and 4 bases at J, with 21 bases between. CDR1 and CDR2 (germline): MNHEY, SMNVEV (reference sequence). The CDR3 totals 16 residues. The CDR3, as DNA: TGTGCCAGCATCGAGCGCTCTCTCTACGCGGCAGATACGCAGTATTTT. Its protein product is CASIERSLYAADTQYF.

Written as DNA, the CDR3 is TGTGCCAGCAGCTTCGGGGGGTCAGGAAACACCATATATTTT. This codes for CASSFGGSGNTIYF. The V gene is TRBV5-6, the J gene TRBJ1-3, with D possibly being TRBD1 (5 bases). The V gene lost 2 bases and the J gene lost 4 bases, with 10 bases spanning the gap. The CDR3 length is 14 residues. Germline V CDR1 and CDR2: SGHDT, YYEEEE.

The chain couples TRBV11-2 to TRBJ1-6; 7 bases are shared with TRBD1. The V segment lost 5 bases and the J segment 10 bases; nucleotides outside the gene matches: 11. The germline gives CDR1 SGHAT, CDR2 FQNNGV. The CDR3 contains 15 residues. CDR3 sequence reads: CASSRFGQVVSPLHF. The DNA for the CDR3 is TGTGCCAGCAGCCGCTTTGGACAGGTTGTGTCACCCCTCCACTTT.

V gene TRBV30 combines with J gene TRBJ1-3; D is unresolved. V lost 3 bases and J 0 bases, leaving 15 bases between the germline ends. This CDR3 region has 16 residues. Germline V gives CDR1 GTSNPN, CDR2 SVGIG (reference sequence). CDR3 residues: CAWSLTRGYSGNTIYF. DNA for the CDR3: TGTGCCTGGAGCCTCACAAGAGGATACTCTGGAAACACCATATATTTT. Using reference TRBV30 and TRBJ1-3 for the parts outside the CDR3, the full variable domain is SQTIHQWPATLVQPVGSPLSLECTVEGTSNPNLYWYRQAAGRGLQLLFYSVGIGQISSEVPQNLSASRPQDRQFILSSKKLLLSDSGFYLCAWSLTRGYSGNTIYFGEGSWLTVV.

The CDR3 is CASSFIEGQGRPGELFF. The DNA of the CDR3 is TGTGCCAGCAGCTTCATCGAGGGACAGGGTCGTCCCGGGGAGCTGTTTTTT. The chain employs TRBV7-3 and TRBJ2-2; 9 bases agree with TRBD1. The junction had 11 bases not matched to a gene; V was cut back by 3 bases and J by 6 bases. Germline CDR1 and CDR2: SGHTA and FQGTGA. The CDR3 length is 17 residues.

The V call is TRBV18, the J call TRBJ1-5, with TRBD1 matching 7 bases. The CDR3 is made up of 13 amino acids. V was pared by 4 bases and J by 6 bases, with 3 bases of the junction left unmatched. Germline V gene lookup returns CDR1 KGHSH and CDR2 LQKENI. CDR3 in DNA: TGTGCCAGCTCACTACAGGGGATTCAGCCCCAGCATTTT. Translating gives CASSLQGIQPQHF.

V is TRBV28 and J is TRBJ2-7, with 12 nucleotides matching TRBD2. This CDR3 has 13 amino acids. The V gene end was trimmed by 3 bases and the J gene end by 7 bases; junction bases not matched to a gene: 1. Germline CDR1 is MDHEN and CDR2 is SYDVKM. For the CDR3, the DNA is TGTGCCAGCAGTTTTCTAGCGGGAGGGGAGCAGTACTTC. Residues: CASSFLAGGEQYF.

This sequence joins TRBV6-1 and TRBJ1-2; D gene unclear. There are 15 residues in the CDR3. CDR1 is MNHNS and CDR2 is SASEGT in the germline V gene. Between the trimmed V and J ends, which lost 5 bases and 0 bases, there was a span of 13 bases. CDR3 in DNA: TGTGCCAGCAGTACACAGACACTTACTAACTATGGCTACACCTTC. As protein: CASSTQTLTNYGYTF.

CDR3 residues: CASRSRSLGGYTF. CDR3 in DNA: TGTGCCAGCAGGTCCAGATCACTGGGCGGCTACACCTTC. This chain connects TRBV6-5 to TRBJ1-2; D uncertain. From germline, CDR1 is MNHEY and CDR2 SVGAGI. Trimming removed 6 bases at V and 8 bases at J, with 16 bases between. The CDR3 covers 13 residues.

The CDR3 region has the DNA TGTGCCAGCTCCCCTGACAGGGAAGAGACCCAGTACTTC. It translates to CASSPDREETQYF. The V gene is TRBV18, the J gene TRBJ2-5, with 7 bases lining up with TRBD1. Germline V gives CDR1 KGHSH, CDR2 LQKENI. This CDR3 has 13 residues. V lost 6 bases to trimming and J lost 3 bases; unmatched junction nucleotides: 4.